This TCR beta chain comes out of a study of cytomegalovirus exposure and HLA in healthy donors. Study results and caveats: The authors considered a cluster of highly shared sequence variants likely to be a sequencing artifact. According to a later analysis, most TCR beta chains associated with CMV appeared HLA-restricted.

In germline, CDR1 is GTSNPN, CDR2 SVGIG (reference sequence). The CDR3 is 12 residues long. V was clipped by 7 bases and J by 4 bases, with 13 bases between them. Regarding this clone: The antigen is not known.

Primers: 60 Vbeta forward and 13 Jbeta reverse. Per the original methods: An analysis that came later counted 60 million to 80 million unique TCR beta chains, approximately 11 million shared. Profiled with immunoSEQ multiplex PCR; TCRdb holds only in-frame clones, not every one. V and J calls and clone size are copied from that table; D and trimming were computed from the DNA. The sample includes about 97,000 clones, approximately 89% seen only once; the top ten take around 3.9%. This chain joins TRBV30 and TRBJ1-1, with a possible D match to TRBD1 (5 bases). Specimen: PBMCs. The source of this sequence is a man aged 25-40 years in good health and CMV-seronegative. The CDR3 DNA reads TGTGCCTACCAACGGGGGGGCACTGAAGCTTTCTTT. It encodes CAYQRGGTEAFF.